This TCR beta chain was sequenced in a study of cytomegalovirus exposure and HLA in healthy donors. This PCR relied on a set of 60 Vbeta primers and 13 Jbeta primers. Some clones are missing from TCRdb's copy, which holds only in-frame ones; the method was immunoSEQ multiplex PCR. This table holds 120,000 to 150,000 clones, less than 85% found once. The CDR3 has 13 residues. The V gene lost 11 bases and the J gene lost 5 bases, with 18 bases spanning the gap. Germline V CDR1 and CDR2: SNHLY, FYNNEI. The sequence derives from a man aged 35 to 55 in good health and CMV-seropositive. This chain joins TRBV2 and TRBJ1-1; D perhaps matches TRBD1 (6 bases). The specimen was PBMCs. This chain's CDR3 is CAGRTEVITEAFF. The DNA for the CDR3 is TGTGCCGGTCGGACAGAGGTGATTACTGAAGCTTTCTTT. The full variable domain, in which reference TRBV2 and TRBJ1-1 provide the parts outside the CDR3, is EPEVTQTPSHQVTQMGQEVILRCVPISNHLYFYWYRQILGQKVEFLVSFYNNEISEKSEIFDDQFSVERPDGSNFTLKIRSTKLEDSAMYFCAGRTEVITEAFFGQGTRLTVV.